The 32 T cell receptor beta chains presented below share a single source sample, sequenced in a study of blood T cell repertoires in COVID-19. Profiled with immunoSEQ multiplex PCR; TCRdb holds only in-frame clones, not every one. The sample shows about 280,000 clones, around 85% of them seen only once. Source material: peripheral blood. These receptors were collected from a woman in her 70s with acute or convalescent COVID-19.

This sequence joins TRBV11-2 and TRBJ2-3, with TRBD2 identical over 8 bases. The germline V gene encodes CDR1 SGHAT and CDR2 FQNNGV. Unmatched junction bases numbered 5, after V lost 2 bases and J lost 4 bases. The CDR3 runs to 15 residues. The CDR3: CASSLRGLDADTQYF. The CDR3 DNA reads TGTGCCAGCAGCTTAAGGGGACTAGACGCAGATACGCAGTATTTT.

The rearrangement links TRBV2 to TRBJ2-1, with TRBD1 matching over 7 bases. V trimming: 6 bases; J trimming: 7 bases; junction bases outside the gene matches: 3. Germline lookup yields CDR1 SNHLY and CDR2 FYNNEI. The CDR3 is 12 residues long. This CDR3 reads CASSVTGNEQFF. The CDR3 coding sequence is TGTGCCAGCAGCGTGACAGGGAATGAGCAGTTCTTC.

The chain combines TRBV7-6 with TRBJ1-2; D unresolved. Germline CDR1 reads SGHVS; CDR2 reads FNYEAQ. The CDR3 runs to 13 residues. Trimming removed 8 bases from V and 2 bases from J, with 12 bases in between. CDR3 amino acids: CASAADENYGYTF. CDR3 coding DNA: TGTGCCAGCGCGGCAGATGAAAACTATGGCTACACCTTC.

The rearrangement joins TRBV5-1 to TRBJ2-7; D is ambiguous. CDR1 is SGHRS, CDR2 YFSETQ, per germline. The CDR3 runs to 15 residues. The V and J ends lost 5 bases and 4 bases respectively, with 19 bases between them. In DNA, the CDR3 is TGCGCCAGCAGGTCCTCGCCAACACAGTCTTACGAGCAGTACTTC. This encodes CASRSSPTQSYEQYF.

This chain connects TRBV3-1 (or the pseudogene TRBV3-2) to TRBJ2-3, with TRBD2 matching 9 bases. J gave up 5 bases and V 0 bases, and 9 bases lay outside the gene matches. The CDR3 consists of 17 residues. Germline CDR1 is LGHDT and CDR2 is YNNKEL (reference sequence). The CDR3 nucleotides read TGTGCCAGCAGCCAAGATAGGGCGGGGGGGCTAAAAGATACGCAGTATTTT. It encodes CASSQDRAGGLKDTQYF.

Only one count was recorded for this clone. Distinct nucleotide sequences in the sample also encode this CDR3. This rearrangement joins TRBV9 to TRBJ1-1; 8 bases fit TRBD1. The CDR3 runs to 14 residues. In germline, CDR1 is SGDLS, CDR2 YYNGEE. With V trimmed by 3 bases and J by 5 bases, 6 bases remained unmatched. This CDR3 is CASSAGQGETEAFF. In DNA form, the CDR3 reads TGTGCCAGCAGCGCCGGACAGGGTGAGACTGAAGCTTTCTTT. Full variable domain (rest looked up from reference TRBV9 and TRBJ1-1): DSGVTQTPKHLITATGQRVTLRCSPRSGDLSVYWYQQSLDQGLQFLIQYYNGEERAKGNILERFSAQQFPDLHSELNLSSLELGDSALYFCASSAGQGETEAFFGQGTRLTVV.

V usage is TRBV7-9 and J usage is TRBJ1-1, with D possibly matching TRBD1 (5 bases). CDR1 SEHNR and CDR2 FQNEAQ come from the germline V gene (reference sequence). This CDR3 region has 14 residues. With 3 bases removed from V and 1 base from J, the gap between germline ends came to 9 bases. In nucleotides, the CDR3 is TGTGCCAGCAGCTTTAAGACAGCGAACACTGAAGCTTTCTTT. Translating it yields CASSFKTANTEAFF.

V usage is TRBV25-1 and J usage is TRBJ2-5; 10 nucleotides match TRBD1. Trimming at V came to 4 bases and at J to 3 bases, leaving 11 bases not matched to a gene. The CDR3 spans 17 residues. The germline V gene has CDR1 MGHDK and CDR2 SYGVNS. The CDR3 sequence is CASSASRDRGSKETQYF. In nucleotides, the CDR3 is TGTGCCAGCAGTGCCTCCCGGGACAGGGGATCGAAAGAGACCCAGTACTTC. Based on the CDR3 plus reference TRBV25-1 and TRBJ2-5, the full variable domain is EADIYQTPRYLVIGTGKKITLECSQTMGHDKMYWYQQDPGMELHLIHYSYGVNSTEKGDLSSESTVSRIRTEHFPLTLESARPSHTSQYLCASSASRDRGSKETQYFGPGTRLLVL.

The chain employs TRBV9 and TRBJ2-5; 14 nucleotides align to TRBD2. Looked up from germline, CDR1 is SGDLS and CDR2 is YYNGEE. CDR3 length: 16 amino acids. The V gene end was trimmed by 4 bases and the J gene end by 3 bases; junction bases not matched to a gene: 5. This CDR3 is CASSPGTSGGKETQYF. The CDR3 DNA sequence: TGTGCCAGCAGCCCCGGGACTAGCGGGGGAAAAGAGACCCAGTACTTC.

Only a few counts were recorded for this clone. V usage is TRBV2 and J usage is TRBJ2-7; weak D call: TRBD2 (7 bases). This CDR3 contains 14 residues. The germline V and J ends were trimmed by 4 bases and 2 bases, with 12 bases remaining between them. The germline CDR1 and CDR2 sequences are SNHLY and FYNNEI. The CDR3 sequence is CASSGGGHPYEQYF. The CDR3 region has the DNA TGTGCCAGCAGTGGGGGGGGACACCCCTACGAGCAGTACTTC.

The V call is TRBV4-2, the J call TRBJ1-2, with TRBD1 identical over 7 bases. Trimming took 4 bases from V and 8 from J; bases not matched to a gene: 13. The CDR3 has 15 residues. Germline assignment: CDR1 LGHNA and CDR2 YNFKEQ. CDR3 sequence (DNA): TGTGCCAGCAGCCGCGACAGGGCAGGTCCGGAGGGCTACACCTTC. Translating it yields CASSRDRAGPEGYTF.

This clone was seen a few times. This rearrangement joins TRBV19 to TRBJ1-2; 8 nucleotides agree with TRBD1. The CDR3 has 14 residues. V was pared by 8 bases and J by 7 bases, with 12 bases of the junction left unmatched. Germline V gives CDR1 LNHDA, CDR2 SQIVND (reference sequence). The CDR3 region has the DNA TGTGCCAGTCGTCCAAGACAGGGGATAGGTGGCTACACCTTC. Amino acids: CASRPRQGIGGYTF.

This chain connects TRBV20-1 to TRBJ1-5; possible D gene TRBD1, 5 bases. Deletions cut 3 bases from V and 5 bases from J, with 11 bases between. Germline V gene lookup returns CDR1 DFQATT and CDR2 SNEGSKA (reference sequence). The CDR3 runs 13 residues. CDR3 in amino acids: CSASAGRDQPQHF. DNA of the CDR3: TGCAGTGCTAGTGCAGGGCGCGATCAGCCCCAGCATTTT.

Only a few counts were recorded for this clone. V and J are TRBV6-5 and TRBJ1-5; no firm D call. There are 13 residues in the CDR3. CDR1 is MNHEY, CDR2 SVGAGI, per germline. With 5 bases removed from V and 0 bases from J, the gap between germline ends came to 5 bases. CDR3 coding DNA: TGTGCCAGCAGTCCCAATAGCAATCAGCCCCAGCATTTT. Protein: CASSPNSNQPQHF.

CDR3 nucleotide sequence: TGTGCCAGCAGCTCCCCTAGCGATAGCTCCTACAATGAGCAGTTCTTC. Protein: CASSSPSDSSYNEQFF. This chain uses TRBV13 with TRBJ2-1; the D gene is possibly TRBD2 (6 bases). V lost 4 bases, J lost 0 bases, and 13 bases lay in between. The CDR3 runs to 16 residues. Germline CDR1 and CDR2: PRHDT and FYEKMQ (reference sequence).

The chain carries TRBV4-1 and TRBJ1-4, with TRBD1 as a possible D gene (5 bases). V was cut by 2 bases and J by 8 bases, with 18 bases left in between. CDR1 is MGHRA and CDR2 is YSYEKL in the germline V gene. The CDR3 totals 16 residues. CDR3 nucleotides: TGCGCCAGCAGCCAATGGGGGGAGGCGTCGCTGGAAAAACTGTTTTTT. Its protein is CASSQWGEASLEKLFF.

The chain joins TRBV7-8 to TRBJ1-1; D remains unclear. The CDR3 covers 13 residues. V lost 3 bases and J lost 10, with 15 bases in between. CDR1 is SGHVS, CDR2 FQNEAQ, per germline. CDR3 nucleotide sequence: TGTGCCAGCAGCTTTAGGGATTCGGGAGGAGCTTTCTTT. This encodes CASSFRDSGGAFF. Full variable domain (outside the CDR3, taken from reference TRBV7-8 and TRBJ1-1): GAGVSQSPRYKVAKRGQDVALRCDPISGHVSLFWYQQALGQGPEFLTYFQNEAQLDKSGLPSDRFFAERPEGSVSTLKIQRTQQEDSAVYLCASSFRDSGGAFFGQGTRLTVV.

This clone is a singleton in its sample. The V and J genes are TRBV7-9 and TRBJ1-6; 7 nucleotides agree with TRBD1. Germline CDR1 reads SEHNR; CDR2 reads FQNEAQ (reference sequence). The CDR3 runs 14 residues. With V trimmed by 4 bases and J by 8 bases, 5 bases remained unmatched. The CDR3: CASSSRGTDSPLHF. The CDR3 DNA sequence: TGTGCCAGCAGCTCCAGGGGGACAGATTCACCCCTCCACTTT. Complete variable domain (other parts from reference TRBV7-9 and TRBJ1-6): DTGVSQNPRHKITKRGQNVTFRCDPISEHNRLYWYRQTLGQGPEFLTYFQNEAQLEKSRLLSDRFSAERPKGSFSTLEIQRTEQGDSAMYLCASSSRGTDSPLHFGNGTRLTVT.

CDR3 in amino acids: CASSLDSRVNTEAFF. The CDR3 coding sequence is TGTGCCAGCAGCTTAGATTCCCGGGTGAACACTGAAGCTTTCTTT. V is TRBV3-1 (or the pseudogene TRBV3-2) and J is TRBJ1-1; D remains ambiguous. Germline lookup yields CDR1 LGHDT and CDR2 YNNKEL (reference sequence). This CDR3 is 15 amino acids long. V was trimmed by 5 bases and J by 0 bases, leaving 13 bases between them.

The V and J genes are TRBV2 and TRBJ1-1; 9 nucleotides match TRBD1. Germline V CDR1 and CDR2: SNHLY, FYNNEI. V lost 6 bases and J lost 2; bases outside the gene matches: 10. CDR3 size: 16 residues. CDR3 DNA sequence: TGTGCCAGCAGCGAACAGGGGGCGCAATTTAACACTGAAGCTTTCTTT. Translation: CASSEQGAQFNTEAFF.

The chain has TRBV6-6 and TRBJ1-6; D might be TRBD1 (5 bases). Germline-derived CDR1 and CDR2 are MNHNY and SVGAGI (reference sequence). This CDR3 has 14 residues. The germline V and J ends were trimmed by 4 bases and 7 bases, with 11 bases remaining between them. The CDR3 region has the DNA TGTGCCAGCAGTTCTTGGGGGGAGAATTCACCCCTCCACTTT. It encodes CASSSWGENSPLHF.

The rearrangement joins TRBV30 to TRBJ1-5; D remains ambiguous. The CDR3 covers 13 residues. In germline, CDR1 is GTSNPN, CDR2 SVGIG (reference sequence). Trimming removed 1 base from V and 3 bases from J, with 7 bases in between. The DNA for the CDR3 is TGTGCCTGGAGTGCGTTCCTCAATCAGCCCCAGCATTTT. It translates to CAWSAFLNQPQHF. The variable domain in full, completed from reference TRBV30 and TRBJ1-5, reads SQTIHQWPATLVQPVGSPLSLECTVEGTSNPNLYWYRQAAGRGLQLLFYSVGIGQISSEVPQNLSASRPQDRQFILSSKKLLLSDSGFYLCAWSAFLNQPQHFGDGTRLSIL.

This clone was observed a single time. This rearrangement joins TRBV15 to TRBJ2-2; D is possibly TRBD1 (6 bases). The V gene's germline CDR1 is LNHNV and CDR2 YYDKDF (reference sequence). The CDR3 spans 15 residues. Trimming left V 1 base short and J 7 bases short, with 13 bases between. CDR3 in amino acids: CATSRAGVRGGELFF. The CDR3 bases are TGTGCCACCAGCAGAGCAGGGGTTCGAGGCGGGGAGCTGTTTTTT.

V usage is TRBV5-1 and J usage is TRBJ1-1, with D hard to call. The CDR3 spans 14 residues. Trimming removed 4 bases at V and 1 base at J, with 11 bases between. Germline-derived CDR1 and CDR2 are SGHRS and YFSETQ. Here the CDR3 reads CASSPGWGNTEAFF. The CDR3 DNA sequence: TGCGCCAGCAGCCCGGGGTGGGGGAACACTGAAGCTTTCTTT. Based on the CDR3 plus reference TRBV5-1 and TRBJ1-1, the full variable domain is KAGVTQTPRYLIKTRGQQVTLSCSPISGHRSVSWYQQTPGQGLQFLFEYFSETQRNKGNFPGRFSGRQFSNSRSEMNVSTLELGDSALYLCASSPGWGNTEAFFGQGTRLTVV.

J is TRBJ1-1 and V is TRBV12-5, with 7 bases that match TRBD1. This CDR3 comprises 15 residues. With V trimmed by 5 bases and J by 5 bases, 11 bases remained unmatched. Looked up from germline, CDR1 is LGHNT and CDR2 is FRNRAP. The CDR3 protein is CASGARNNRGTEAFF. Here the CDR3 DNA reads TGTGCTAGTGGTGCCCGCAACAACAGGGGAACTGAAGCTTTCTTT. Variable domain in full (rest from reference TRBV12-5 and TRBJ1-1): DARVTQTPRHKVTEMGQEVTMRCQPILGHNTVFWYRQTMMQGLELLAYFRNRAPLDDSGMPKDRFSAEMPDATLATLKIQPSEPRDSAVYFCASGARNNRGTEAFFGQGTRLTVV.

The V call is TRBV7-9, the J call TRBJ2-5, with 11 positions matching TRBD1. Germline V gene lookup returns CDR1 SEHNR and CDR2 FQNEAQ (reference sequence). CDR3 length equals 16 residues. Germline trimming cut 4 bases from V and 4 bases from J; bases unmatched to any gene: 8. CDR3 DNA sequence: TGTGCCAGCAGCTCCTCGGGGACAGGGGGTGGAGAGACCCAGTACTTC. Translation: CASSSSGTGGGETQYF.

V gene TRBV7-9 combines with J gene TRBJ2-5, with D perhaps matching TRBD2 (7 bases). The CDR3 consists of 13 residues. Trimming pared 6 bases from V and 5 bases from J, leaving 13 bases between. Germline CDR1 and CDR2: SEHNR and FQNEAQ (reference sequence). The CDR3 coding sequence is TGTGCCAGCAGTGGGGGGGCTAGGGAGACCCAGTACTTC. Its protein product is CASSGGARETQYF.

Notes on this clone: Different DNA sequences within this sample yield the same CDR3. V usage is TRBV3-1 (or the pseudogene TRBV3-2) and J usage is TRBJ1-2; TRBD1 aligns across 9 bases. The CDR3 contains 13 residues. V lost 1 base, J lost 8 bases, and 2 bases stayed unmatched. Germline-derived CDR1 and CDR2 are LGHDT and YNNKEL (reference sequence). The CDR3 sequence is CASSQVTGGGYTF. DNA of the CDR3: TGTGCCAGCAGCCAAGTTACAGGGGGCGGCTACACCTTC.

The gene calls are TRBV2 and TRBJ1-6, with 7 bases aligning to TRBD1. Germline V CDR1 and CDR2: SNHLY, FYNNEI. V lost 6 bases to trimming and J lost 6 bases; unmatched junction nucleotides: 5. The CDR3 consists of 14 residues. Written as DNA, the CDR3 is TGTGCCAGCAGACCACAGGGGCCTAATTCACCCCTCCACTTT. Its translation: CASRPQGPNSPLHF.

This clone was picked up a small number of times. J is TRBJ2-6 and V is TRBV15, with TRBD1 matching 7 bases. Trimming removed 8 bases from V and 1 base from J; junction bases left unmatched: 5. There are 15 residues in the CDR3. From germline, CDR1 is LNHNV and CDR2 YYDKDF (reference sequence). CDR3 residues: CATRDRLSGANVLTF. The CDR3 nucleotides are TGTGCCACCCGGGACAGATTATCTGGGGCCAACGTCCTGACTTTC.

The V gene is TRBV3-1 (or the pseudogene TRBV3-2), the J gene TRBJ1-6; the D gene is possibly TRBD1 (5 bases). Germline V gene sequence: CDR1 LGHDT, CDR2 YNNKEL (reference sequence). The CDR3 runs 14 residues. Trimming left V 6 bases short and J 7 bases short, with 13 bases between. The chain's CDR3 is CASRQVGGNSPLHF. In DNA, the CDR3 is TGTGCCAGCAGACAGGTGGGTGGCAATTCACCCCTCCACTTT.

The rearrangement links TRBV5-1 to TRBJ1-2; 7 bases fit TRBD1. CDR1 is SGHRS, CDR2 YFSETQ, per germline. V was pared by 0 bases and J by 6 bases, with 5 bases of the junction left unmatched. The CDR3 length is 14 residues. In DNA, the CDR3 is TGCGCCAGCAGCTTGGTACGACAGGGTGATGGCTACACCTTC. This gives the protein CASSLVRQGDGYTF.